This record concerns one TCR beta chain sequence. Its antigen is not identified. This record comes from a study of CD8+ T cells in alopecia areata. Study outcomes and limitations: For lesional scalp, especially alopecia totalis/universalis, clonality was higher than in normal scalp.

Investigators isolated RNA and reverse transcribed it into cDNA to act as the sequencing template. Here immunoSEQ multiplex PCR was the method, and the copy in TCRdb shows in-frame clones only, minus some. The table records some 130,000 clones, around three fifths of them present only once. The CDR3 extends over 14 amino acids. CDR1 is SEHNR, CDR2 FQNEAQ, per germline (reference sequence). J lost 5 bases, V lost 3 bases, and 4 bases had no gene match. Specimen: CD4+ T cells sorted from blood, collected at week 0. The rearrangement uses TRBV7-9 and TRBJ2-4, with 7 bases aligning to TRBD1. The source is a human donor with alopecia areata. CDR3 in amino acids: CASSLRGTENIQYF. CDR3 bases: TGTGCCAGCAGCTTGAGGGGGACAGAAAACATTCAGTACTTC.